These 32 T cell receptor beta chains originate from one sample sequenced in a study of T cell responses to AZD1222 COVID-19 vaccine. Sequencing was performed with immunoSEQ multiplex PCR; in TCRdb, only in-frame clones are kept and a portion is missing. Here the sample spans some 140,000 clones, 84% being singletons. The material was peripheral blood, obtained on day 0 of AZD1222 vaccination. The source of these receptors is an adult in good health.

V and J are TRBV19 and TRBJ2-6, with D unclear. Germline V gives CDR1 LNHDA, CDR2 SQIVND (reference sequence). Trimming left V 3 bases short and J 0 bases short, with 12 bases between. CDR3 length: 17 amino acids. Here the CDR3 DNA reads TGTGCCAGTAGTATTCGGGCAGCCCGCTCTGGGGCCAACGTCCTGACTTTC. Translation: CASSIRAARSGANVLTF.

The gene calls are TRBV19 and TRBJ1-5, with 9 bases fitting TRBD1. Germline V gives CDR1 LNHDA, CDR2 SQIVND (reference sequence). Unmatched junction bases numbered 6, after V lost 5 bases and J lost 7 bases. The CDR3 sequence is 14 residues long. The CDR3 sequence is CASSPGQGGQPQHF. CDR3 bases: TGTGCCAGTAGTCCGGGACAGGGAGGACAGCCCCAGCATTTT.

The chain links TRBV19 to TRBJ1-5; 7 nucleotides agree with TRBD1. The CDR3 length is 17 residues. Germline assignment: CDR1 LNHDA and CDR2 SQIVND (reference sequence). Trimming at V came to 4 bases and at J to 4 bases, leaving 13 bases not matched to a gene. CDR3 DNA sequence: TGTGCCAGTAGTACGATAGGAGGCAGGGGGGGGAATCAGCCCCAGCATTTT. It specifies CASSTIGGRGGNQPQHF.

This clone came up once. CDR3 protein: CASSVASSVVTDTQYF. CDR3 DNA: TGTGCCAGCAGCGTAGCTTCTAGCGTTGTCACAGATACGCAGTATTTT. V is TRBV9 and J is TRBJ2-3, with a possible D match to TRBD2 (6 bases). The CDR3 is 16 residues long. Germline CDR1 is SGDLS and CDR2 is YYNGEE. The V and J ends lost 0 bases and 2 bases respectively, with 13 bases between them.

This chain links TRBV2 with TRBJ2-5, with TRBD2 matching 10 bases. Germline CDR1 SNHLY, CDR2 FYNNEI. The junction had 2 bases not matched to a gene; V was cut back by 1 base and J by 3 bases. This CDR3 region has 15 residues. Written as DNA, the CDR3 is TGTGCCAGCAGTGAAGAAACTAGCGGGAAAGAGACCCAGTACTTC. It specifies CASSEETSGKETQYF.

This chain uses TRBV5-5 with TRBJ1-1, with D unclear. Germline V gives CDR1 SGHKS, CDR2 YYEKEE (reference sequence). The CDR3 runs to 16 residues. V was trimmed by 0 bases and J by 1 base, leaving 13 bases between them. For the CDR3, the DNA is TGTGCCAGCAGCTTGGGTGGCCGGGGTGGGAACACTGAAGCTTTCTTT. It specifies CASSLGGRGGNTEAFF.

The rearrangement joins TRBV6-5 to TRBJ2-1; 9 nucleotides line up with TRBD2. The J segment lost 1 base and the V segment lost 6 bases, leaving 4 bases of the junction unmatched. In germline, CDR1 is MNHEY, CDR2 SVGAGI. CDR3 size: 15 residues. The CDR3 DNA follows: TGTGCCAGCAGACCTAGCGGGGCGTCCTACAATGAGCAGTTCTTC. It specifies CASRPSGASYNEQFF.

CDR3 region: CASSLSAPTGELFF. As DNA, the CDR3 is TGTGCCAGCAGTTTATCAGCACCCACCGGGGAGCTGTTTTTT. The rearrangement joins TRBV28 to TRBJ2-2; D is ambiguous. The CDR3 has 14 residues. CDR1 is MDHEN, CDR2 SYDVKM, per germline. The V end was cut by 1 base, the J end by 4 bases, with 7 bases between.

This clone was found once. The chain uses TRBV29-1 and TRBJ1-1; TRBD1 matches at 8 bases. The CDR3 runs 15 residues. CDR1 is SQVTM and CDR2 is ANQGSEA in the germline V gene. J was trimmed by 4 bases and V by 4 bases; bases with no gene match: 11. CDR3 sequence reads: CSVGAGGQGGTEAFF. The CDR3 nucleotides are TGCAGCGTTGGAGCAGGGGGCCAGGGCGGCACTGAAGCTTTCTTT.

The gene calls are TRBV29-1 and TRBJ1-1; D gene uncertain. The CDR3 runs to 10 residues. Germline V lookup: CDR1 SQVTM, CDR2 ANQGSEA. Between the trimmed V and J ends, which lost 1 base and 7 bases, there was a span of 4 bases. CDR3 loop: CSVEGLEAFF. CDR3 in DNA: TGCAGCGTTGAAGGACTTGAAGCTTTCTTT.

This clone was observed a single time. V is TRBV4-2 and J is TRBJ1-4; no firm D call. Between the trimmed V and J ends, which lost 0 bases and 3 bases, there was a span of 11 bases. The CDR3 is made up of 16 amino acids. Germline lookup yields CDR1 LGHNA and CDR2 YNFKEQ. The CDR3 DNA reads as TGTGCCAGCAGCCAAGATGCCCGGGCCTCTAATGAAAAACTGTTTTTT. This gives the protein CASSQDARASNEKLFF.

V and J are TRBV2 and TRBJ1-2; D unresolved. V was clipped by 3 bases and J by 1 base, with 6 bases between them. Germline-derived CDR1 and CDR2 are SNHLY and FYNNEI. This CDR3 has 13 residues. CDR3 bases: TGTGCCAGCAGTGAGGAACGTAACTATGGCTACACCTTC. Translation gives CASSEERNYGYTF.

On this clone: The same CDR3 is also encoded by other DNA sequences in this sample. The CDR3 DNA reads TGTGCCAGTAGTAGAGGGGGGGCGCCGAGCAATCAGCCCCAGCATTTT. Encoded protein: CASSRGGAPSNQPQHF. The V and J genes are TRBV19 and TRBJ1-5, with D possibly TRBD1 on 6 matching bases. Looked up from germline, CDR1 is LNHDA and CDR2 is SQIVND (reference sequence). Deletions cut 4 bases from V and 1 base from J, with 14 bases between. CDR3 length: 16 amino acids.

The chain links TRBV6-5 to TRBJ1-1; maybe TRBD1 (5 bases). Germline assignment: CDR1 MNHEY and CDR2 SVGAGI. This CDR3 has 16 residues. V lost 2 bases and J 1 base, leaving 14 bases between the germline ends. CDR3 residues: CASSYGGRPGNTEAFF. The CDR3 bases are TGTGCCAGCAGTTACGGGGGTCGACCGGGGAACACTGAAGCTTTCTTT.

This chain uses TRBV12-5 with TRBJ1-3; D remains ambiguous. With 1 base removed from V and 0 bases from J, the gap between germline ends came to 7 bases. Germline-derived CDR1 and CDR2 are LGHNT and FRNRAP. The CDR3 sequence is 15 residues long. CDR3 amino acids: CASGLENFSGNTIYF. For the CDR3, the DNA is TGTGCTAGTGGTTTGGAGAACTTCTCTGGAAACACCATATATTTT.

The gene calls are TRBV28 and TRBJ2-3, with 15 nucleotides matching TRBD2. This CDR3 has 16 residues. Trimming took 4 bases from V and 8 from J; bases not matched to a gene: 7. Germline CDR1 and CDR2: MDHEN and SYDVKM. The CDR3 sequence is CASSSGLAGGRGTQYF. The CDR3 nucleotides read TGTGCCAGCAGTTCGGGACTAGCGGGGGGTCGGGGTACGCAGTATTTT. The full variable domain, in which reference TRBV28 and TRBJ2-3 provide the parts outside the CDR3, is DVKVTQSSRYLVKRTGEKVFLECVQDMDHENMFWYRQDPGLGLRLIYFSYDVKMKEKGDIPEGYSVSREKKERFSLILESASTNQTSMYLCASSSGLAGGRGTQYFGPGTRLTVL.

The J gene is TRBJ1-2, the V gene TRBV5-1, with TRBD1 identical over 10 bases. V shed 6 bases, J shed 6 bases, and the junction held 5 bases outside the gene matches. Germline V gene data show CDR1 as SGHRS and CDR2 as YFSETQ. The CDR3 contains 13 residues. The CDR3 region has the DNA TGCGCCAGCACTAGGGACAGGGGCGATGGCTACACCTTC. Protein sequence: CASTRDRGDGYTF. Looking up the rest from reference TRBV5-1 and TRBJ1-2 gives the full variable domain: KAGVTQTPRYLIKTRGQQVTLSCSPISGHRSVSWYQQTPGQGLQFLFEYFSETQRNKGNFPGRFSGRQFSNSRSEMNVSTLELGDSALYLCASTRDRGDGYTFGSGTRLTVV.

This clone has just one count. CDR3 DNA sequence: TGCAGCGTTTTCCGACTGGGGGCAGCTTTCTTT. Translated: CSVFRLGAAFF. The rearrangement uses TRBV29-1 and TRBJ1-1, with D perhaps matching TRBD1 (6 bases). The CDR3 contains 11 residues. Germline V gives CDR1 SQVTM, CDR2 ANQGSEA. V was shortened by 5 bases and J by 10 bases, with 14 bases between the two germline ends.

The sample holds a few counts of this clone. The gene calls are TRBV19 and TRBJ1-5, with 9 nucleotides matching TRBD1. The V gene's germline CDR1 is LNHDA and CDR2 SQIVND (reference sequence). The CDR3 covers 16 residues. V was clipped by 6 bases and J by 7 bases; unmatched bases: 13. CDR3 loop: CASRTEDRGGGQPQHF. CDR3 coding DNA: TGTGCCAGTAGGACTGAGGACAGGGGTGGAGGGCAGCCCCAGCATTTT.

In its sample, this clone was seen once. The chain uses TRBV12-3 or TRBV12-4 and TRBJ1-2, with D perhaps matching TRBD1 (6 bases). This CDR3 is 12 amino acids long. The V end lost 6 bases, the J end lost 4 bases, and 9 bases lay between the germline ends. The CDR3 DNA reads as TGTGCCAGCAGCGGACAGTTCTATGGCTACACCTTC. The encoded protein is CASSGQFYGYTF.

The J gene is TRBJ1-1, the V gene TRBV7-3; D unclear. Germline CDR1 reads SGHTA; CDR2 reads FQGTGA. Trimming took 2 bases from V and 3 from J, leaving 7 bases between them. This CDR3 has 13 residues. As DNA, the CDR3 is TGTGCCAGCAGCTTAGAAGACTACACTGAAGCTTTCTTT. It codes for CASSLEDYTEAFF.

In regard to this clone: Germline is not matched at one junction end, which may reflect a read error. This sequence joins TRBV30 and TRBJ1-2; 7 bases fit TRBD1. This CDR3 has 12 residues. Germline V gives CDR1 GTSNPN, CDR2 SVGIG (reference sequence). DNA of the CDR3: TGCGTCAAGGGGGAGGGGGCCGGTGGCTACACCTTC. Its protein is CVKGEGAGGYTF.

The gene calls are TRBV5-1 and TRBJ1-1; 7 positions agree with TRBD1. After removal of 2 bases from V and 4 bases from J, the junction contained 11 bases not matched to a gene. This CDR3 spans 16 amino acids. The germline V gene has CDR1 SGHRS and CDR2 YFSETQ. CDR3 in DNA: TGCGCCAGCAGCTTAAACGTACAGGGGTCGAGCACTGAAGCTTTCTTT. Amino acid sequence: CASSLNVQGSSTEAFF.

V usage is TRBV5-4 and J usage is TRBJ2-5, with TRBD2 matching over 10 bases. Germline CDR1 and CDR2: SGHNT and YYREEE (reference sequence). The CDR3 is made up of 15 amino acids. V lost 0 bases to trimming and J lost 4 bases; unmatched junction nucleotides: 3. The CDR3 sequence: CASSLGAGGPETQYF. CDR3 DNA sequence: TGTGCCAGCAGCTTGGGAGCGGGGGGGCCAGAGACCCAGTACTTC.

The gene calls are TRBV7-9 and TRBJ1-4, with unresolved D. The germline gives CDR1 SEHNR, CDR2 FQNEAQ (reference sequence). The CDR3 is made up of 12 amino acids. V gave up 4 bases and J gave up 7 bases, with 7 bases separating them. Here the CDR3 DNA reads TGTGCCAGCAGCTCCGAGGTTGAAAAACTGTTTTTT. This sequence encodes CASSSEVEKLFF.

This clone was counted a single time. The CDR3 DNA follows: TGTGCCAGCAGTGGGACGACAGGGGAAGGGGAAAAACTGTTTTTT. It specifies CASSGTTGEGEKLFF. This chain connects TRBV25-1 to TRBJ1-4; 8 bases map to TRBD1. The CDR3 is 15 amino acids. In germline, CDR1 is MGHDK, CDR2 SYGVNS. V lost 4 bases to trimming and J lost 8 bases; unmatched junction nucleotides: 9.

The chain employs TRBV19 and TRBJ2-6, with D unresolved. Trimming removed 6 bases from V and 2 bases from J, with 14 bases in between. Per germline, CDR1 LNHDA and CDR2 SQIVND (reference sequence). The length of the CDR3 is 16 residues. The CDR3 DNA follows: TGTGCCAGTAGCACCGTCCAACCAACTGGGGCCAACGTCCTGACTTTC. Its protein product is CASSTVQPTGANVLTF.

This clone was counted only a few times. The chain carries TRBV3-1 (or the pseudogene TRBV3-2) and TRBJ1-1; TRBD1 matches 7 bases. Germline loops: CDR1 LGHDT, CDR2 YNNKEL (reference sequence). J gave up 3 bases and V 7 bases, and 5 bases lay outside the gene matches. The CDR3 length is 13 residues. For the CDR3, the DNA is TGTGCCAGCACCCCGGACAGGTACACTGAAGCTTTCTTT. Residues: CASTPDRYTEAFF.

V is TRBV6-4 and J is TRBJ2-1, with 9 bases matching TRBD2. The CDR3 is 15 amino acids. With V trimmed by 3 bases and J by 8 bases, 8 bases remained unmatched. Germline V gene data show CDR1 as MRHNA and CDR2 as SNTAGT. This chain's CDR3 is CASSEGGGATDEQFF. CDR3 DNA sequence: TGTGCCAGCAGTGAGGGCGGGGGGGCTACGGATGAGCAGTTCTTC.

The J gene is TRBJ1-2, the V gene TRBV3-1 (or the pseudogene TRBV3-2), with D possibly being TRBD1 (6 bases). The CDR3 covers 15 residues. The V end lost 6 bases, the J end lost 2 bases, and 16 bases lay between the germline ends. Germline CDR1 LGHDT, CDR2 YNNKEL (reference sequence). CDR3 bases: TGTGCCAGCAGTCTACAGGGTATGGGGAACTATGGCTACACCTTC. This translates into CASSLQGMGNYGYTF.

DNA of the CDR3: TGTGCCAGCAGGGGACAGGAGGGTGGAAACACCATATATTTT. Protein product: CASRGQEGGNTIYF. The chain has TRBV2 and TRBJ1-3; the match to TRBD1 covers 8 bases. The junction had 4 bases not matched to a gene; V was cut back by 6 bases and J by 3 bases. Germline CDR1 and CDR2: SNHLY and FYNNEI. The CDR3 totals 14 residues. The full variable domain, in which reference TRBV2 and TRBJ1-3 provide the parts outside the CDR3, is EPEVTQTPSHQVTQMGQEVILRCVPISNHLYFYWYRQILGQKVEFLVSFYNNEISEKSEIFDDQFSVERPDGSNFTLKIRSTKLEDSAMYFCASRGQEGGNTIYFGEGSWLTVV.

The table lists this clone with a count of one. CDR3 nucleotides: TGTGCCACCCAACGCCCTGGCCGAGCTAATGAAAAACTGTTTTTT. This translates into CATQRPGRANEKLFF. The chain couples TRBV19 to TRBJ1-4; D unresolved. From germline, CDR1 is LNHDA and CDR2 SQIVND (reference sequence). V was shortened by 10 bases and J by 3 bases, with 18 bases between the two germline ends. The CDR3 length is 15 residues.